These T cell receptor beta chains were read from a single sample in a study of regulatory T cells in long-lasting Graves disease. TCRdb reprocessed the multiplex PCR reads with MiXCR, giving one entry per CDR3 protein. The table has fewer than 450,000 distinct CDR3 sequences, around 16% seen once. This sample also belongs to another study, concerning T cells in Graves' hyperthyroidism and ophthalmopathy.

This material consisted of peripheral blood mononuclear cells (PBMCs), taken at new diagnosis, from a patient treated with antithyroid drugs. The receptor set was obtained from a woman in her thirties or forties with Graves disease. Both conserved end residues are part of each CDR3.

>TRBJ2-7|TRBV6-2/TRBV6-3
CASSYSYSYEQYF
>TRBJ2-3|TRBV5-1
CASSLVISGGREQYF
>TRBJ2-7|TRBV28
CASSLFRVRDLGHSYEQYF
>TRBJ2-7|TRBV7-9
CASSLREGRYEQYF
>TRBJ2-7|TRBV3-1
CASSLSGGDEQYF
>TRBJ1-3|TRBV28
CASRQGHRNTIYF
>TRBJ2-4|TRBV27
CATAYTGAGGSGNIQYF
>TRBJ1-1|TRBV19
CASTRAGPGNTEAFF
>TRBJ1-6|TRBV12-3/TRBV12-4
CASSHGTENSPLHF
>TRBJ2-2|TRBV24-1
CATSVSLAGTGELFF
>TRBJ2-2|TRBV3-1
CASSQDKIVFSWRTANTGELFF
>TRBJ1-5|TRBV15
CATSRDKGHNQPQHF
>TRBJ2-2|TRBV7-8
CASSFNRDRGRTGELFF
>TRBJ2-7|TRBV2
CACSGQGSYEQYF
>TRBJ2-1|TRBV7-3
CASRLTSYNEQFF
>TRBJ1-6|TRBV19
CASSPNTESPLHF
>TRBJ2-3|TRBV6-2/TRBV6-3
CASSYASRVDTQYF
>TRBJ2-7|TRBV3-1
CASSQVAGAYEQYF
>TRBJ1-4|TRBV19
CASNHNPGENEKLFF
>TRBJ2-3|TRBV7-6
CASSLDHGTSQYF
>TRBJ2-1|TRBV6-1
CASRPSPNPSYNEQFF
>TRBJ1-3|TRBV12-5
CASGTDRDPGNTIYF
>TRBJ2-1|TRBV18
CASSPAAGQGGSYNEQFF